Listed below are T cell receptor beta chains from one sample, sequenced in a study of graft-versus-host responses after intestinal transplantation. Measured with immunoSEQ multiplex PCR; TCRdb has only the in-frame clones, and not every one. The sample records under 140,000 clones, about 94% being singletons. These receptors are not linked to any known antigen. The material was unstimulated CD8+ T cells sorted from spleen or lymph node cells, obtained before intestinal transplant. The receptors derive from a human donor who received an intestinal transplant. Both conserved end residues are part of each CDR3. A D gene is named only where the DNA matches it firmly. Size is omitted from some rows. Given values are once, few, many or a class for expanded clones.

D gene: TRBD1; J gene: TRBJ2-7; V gene: TRBV7-9; clone size: NA; CDR3 DNA: TGTGCCAGCAGCCGTTCGGGACAGGCGTCCTACGAGCAGTACTTC; CDR3 protein: CASSRSGQASYEQYF
D gene: NA; J gene: TRBJ1-5; V gene: TRBV23-1; clone size: NA; CDR3 DNA: TGCGCCAGCAGTCAATCGATAGTTGGGATAGGTGGCAATCAGCCCCAGCATTTT; CDR3 protein: CASSQSIVGIGGNQPQHF
D gene: NA; J gene: TRBJ2-7; V gene: TRBV11-2; clone size: once; CDR3 DNA: TGTGCCAGCAGCTTTTCCGCCCGGGACCCCGCCTACGAGCAGTACTTC; CDR3 protein: CASSFSARDPAYEQYF
D gene: NA; J gene: TRBJ2-1; V gene: TRBV27; clone size: NA; CDR3 DNA: TGTGCCAGCAGTTGGGGCACAAGGGTCGGCGAGCAGTTCTTC; CDR3 protein: CASSWGTRVGEQFF
D gene: NA; J gene: TRBJ1-2; V gene: TRBV7-9; clone size: NA; CDR3 DNA: TGTGCCAGCAGCTTGGCAGTTTTTGGCTACACCTTC; CDR3 protein: CASSLAVFGYTF
D gene: TRBD1; J gene: TRBJ2-7; V gene: TRBV28; clone size: NA; CDR3 DNA: TGTGCCAGCAGTTTAGGGACAGGAAGGACCTACGAGCAGTACTTC; CDR3 protein: CASSLGTGRTYEQYF
D gene: NA; J gene: TRBJ2-3; V gene: TRBV10-2; clone size: NA; CDR3 DNA: TGCGCCACTACTTGGGCAGATACGCAGTATTTT; CDR3 protein: CATTWADTQYF
D gene: NA; J gene: TRBJ2-5; V gene: TRBV19; clone size: NA; CDR3 DNA: TGTGCCAGTAGTATATTTCTAGCTGAAGAGACCCAGTACTTC; CDR3 protein: CASSIFLAEETQYF
D gene: TRBD1; J gene: TRBJ2-4; V gene: TRBV30; clone size: NA; CDR3 DNA: TGTGCCTGGAGTCCAAAACGGTCACAGGGGCTAGCCAAAAACATTCAGTACTTC; CDR3 protein: CAWSPKRSQGLAKNIQYF
D gene: NA; J gene: TRBJ1-4; V gene: TRBV15; clone size: NA; CDR3 DNA: TGTGCCACCAGCGGAGCGACGGCAACTAATGAAAAACTGTTTTTT; CDR3 protein: CATSGATATNEKLFF
D gene: NA; J gene: TRBJ1-5; V gene: TRBV28; clone size: NA; CDR3 DNA: TGTGCCAGCAGTTTATTGCCGGGACGACAGCCCCAGCATTTT; CDR3 protein: CASSLLPGRQPQHF
D gene: NA; J gene: TRBJ2-5; V gene: TRBV5-8; clone size: NA; CDR3 DNA: TGTGCCAGCGTGCCCGGGGATTGGGGGACCCAGTACTTC; CDR3 protein: CASVPGDWGTQYF
D gene: TRBD2; J gene: TRBJ2-1; V gene: TRBV5-1; clone size: NA; CDR3 DNA: TGCGCCAGCAGGGAGAGCGGGAGCTCCTACAATGAGCAGTTCTTC; CDR3 protein: CASRESGSSYNEQFF
D gene: NA; J gene: TRBJ1-5; V gene: TRBV28; clone size: NA; CDR3 DNA: TGTGCCAGCAACCTCCCGCGGGCAGGACAGCCCCAGCATTTT; CDR3 protein: CASNLPRAGQPQHF
D gene: NA; J gene: TRBJ2-1; V gene: TRBV14; clone size: NA; CDR3 DNA: TGTGCCAGCAGCAGGGTAAGATATTCGGAATCCTCCTACAATGAGCAGTTCTTC; CDR3 protein: CASSRVRYSESSYNEQFF
D gene: NA; J gene: TRBJ2-7; V gene: TRBV5-1; clone size: NA; CDR3 DNA: TGCGCCAGCAGCCCCACGCAGGGAGGTATGTACGAGCAGTACTTC; CDR3 protein: CASSPTQGGMYEQYF
D gene: NA; J gene: TRBJ2-5; V gene: TRBV30; clone size: NA; CDR3 DNA: TGTGCCTGGAGCCCTGGGGCCAAGGTGGGGACCCAGTACTTC; CDR3 protein: CAWSPGAKVGTQYF
D gene: NA; J gene: TRBJ2-7; V gene: TRBV6-5; clone size: NA; CDR3 DNA: TGTGCCAGCAGTTACCTCAGGGGGGCCTACGAGCAGTACTTC; CDR3 protein: CASSYLRGAYEQYF
D gene: NA; J gene: TRBJ2-6; V gene: TRBV2; clone size: NA; CDR3 DNA: TGTGCCAGCAGTGAAGGGGGCTTAACTCGCTGGGCCAACGTCCTGACTTTC; CDR3 protein: CASSEGGLTRWANVLTF
D gene: TRBD2; J gene: TRBJ2-1; V gene: TRBV5-1; clone size: NA; CDR3 DNA: TGCGCCAGCAGCTTGGGACTAGCGGCCTCCTACAATGAGCAGTTCTTC; CDR3 protein: CASSLGLAASYNEQFF
D gene: TRBD1; J gene: TRBJ2-5; V gene: TRBV5-1; clone size: NA; CDR3 DNA: TGCGCCAGCAGCTCACACCACCGGGACAGGGCACGAGAGACCCAGTACTTC; CDR3 protein: CASSSHHRDRARETQYF
D gene: NA; J gene: TRBJ2-7; V gene: TRBV27; clone size: NA; CDR3 DNA: TGTGCCAGCAGCATGAACGGGGTCTACGAGCAGTACTTC; CDR3 protein: CASSMNGVYEQYF
D gene: NA; J gene: TRBJ2-5; V gene: TRBV28; clone size: once; CDR3 DNA: TGTGCCAGCAGTTTAGGGCTAGATCAGGAGACCCAGTACTTC; CDR3 protein: CASSLGLDQETQYF
D gene: TRBD1; J gene: TRBJ2-7; V gene: TRBV9; clone size: NA; CDR3 DNA: TGTGCCAGCAGCGTCGGGGACAGGGGGAGCTACGAGCAGTACTTC; CDR3 protein: CASSVGDRGSYEQYF
D gene: NA; J gene: TRBJ2-6; V gene: TRBV27; clone size: once; CDR3 DNA: TGTGCCAGCAGTTCCGGCCAGGCCTTCTCTGGGGCCAACGTCCTGACTTTC; CDR3 protein: CASSSGQAFSGANVLTF
D gene: NA; J gene: TRBJ2-7; V gene: TRBV5-1; clone size: NA; CDR3 DNA: TGCGCCAGCAGCCCGACAGGCTCCTACGAGCAGTACTTC; CDR3 protein: CASSPTGSYEQYF
D gene: TRBD1; J gene: TRBJ1-2; V gene: TRBV5-1; clone size: NA; CDR3 DNA: TGCGCCAGCAGCTTGTTGACAGGGAACAACTATGGCTACACCTTC; CDR3 protein: CASSLLTGNNYGYTF
D gene: NA; J gene: TRBJ1-3; V gene: TRBV9; clone size: NA; CDR3 DNA: TGTGCCAGCAGCTCTGGGGGGTATGGAAACACCATATATTTT; CDR3 protein: CASSSGGYGNTIYF
D gene: NA; J gene: TRBJ2-3; V gene: TRBV5-1; clone size: NA; CDR3 DNA: TGCGCCAGCGCAACAGGGCCCGTGGACACAGATACGCAGTATTTT; CDR3 protein: CASATGPVDTDTQYF
D gene: NA; J gene: TRBJ2-7; V gene: TRBV9; clone size: NA; CDR3 DNA: TGTGCCAGCAGCGTAGCGGACACTTACTACGAGCAGTACTTC; CDR3 protein: CASSVADTYYEQYF
D gene: NA; J gene: TRBJ2-2; V gene: TRBV7-8; clone size: NA; CDR3 DNA: TGTGCCAGCAGCCCATTGACAGCCGGGGAGCTGTTTTTT; CDR3 protein: CASSPLTAGELFF
D gene: NA; J gene: TRBJ1-4; V gene: TRBV19; clone size: NA; CDR3 DNA: TGTGCCAGTAGTGAGAGGCAGGTCAGACGGCCTGAAAAACTGTTTTTT; CDR3 protein: CASSERQVRRPEKLFF
D gene: NA; J gene: TRBJ2-1; V gene: TRBV7-3; clone size: NA; CDR3 DNA: TGTGCCAGCAGCCCCAAAGAGTGGGACAATGAGCAGTTCTTC; CDR3 protein: CASSPKEWDNEQFF
D gene: NA; J gene: TRBJ1-2; V gene: TRBV30; clone size: NA; CDR3 DNA: TGTGCCTGGAGGTACGATGGACTTGTCGATCGCTACACCTTC; CDR3 protein: CAWRYDGLVDRYTF
D gene: NA; J gene: TRBJ2-1; V gene: TRBV29-1; clone size: NA; CDR3 DNA: TGCAGCGTTGAATTTAGCGGACAAAACTACAATGAGCAGTTCTTC; CDR3 protein: CSVEFSGQNYNEQFF
D gene: TRBD2; J gene: TRBJ2-7; V gene: TRBV9; clone size: NA; CDR3 DNA: TGTGCCAGCAGCCCCGGAGCGGGATCCTACGAGCAGTACTTC; CDR3 protein: CASSPGAGSYEQYF
D gene: TRBD1; J gene: TRBJ2-7; V gene: TRBV6-1; clone size: NA; CDR3 DNA: TGTGCCAGCAGAGACAGGGGGGAGGTTGAGCAGTACTTC; CDR3 protein: CASRDRGEVEQYF
D gene: NA; J gene: TRBJ2-7; V gene: TRBV27; clone size: NA; CDR3 DNA: TGTGCCAGCAGTTTCTCTGAAGAATTGGACGAGCAGTACTTC; CDR3 protein: CASSFSEELDEQYF
D gene: NA; J gene: TRBJ2-2; V gene: TRBV7-9; clone size: NA; CDR3 DNA: TGTGCCAGCACCCCCCCCGGGGAGCTGTTTTTT; CDR3 protein: CASTPPGELFF
D gene: TRBD1; J gene: TRBJ2-7; V gene: TRBV11-2; clone size: NA; CDR3 DNA: TGTGCCAGCAGCTCCCCGGGACAGGGTCCCGAGCAGTACTTC; CDR3 protein: CASSSPGQGPEQYF
D gene: NA; J gene: TRBJ1-4; V gene: TRBV29-1; clone size: once; CDR3 DNA: TGCAGCGTTGAAGGGGGAGCAGGAGAAGAAAAACTGTTTTTT; CDR3 protein: CSVEGGAGEEKLFF
D gene: NA; J gene: TRBJ2-3; V gene: TRBV27; clone size: NA; CDR3 DNA: TGTGCCAGCAGTCCCATCCGGCTAGTGACAGATACGCAGTATTTT; CDR3 protein: CASSPIRLVTDTQYF
D gene: NA; J gene: TRBJ1-1; V gene: TRBV29-1; clone size: NA; CDR3 DNA: TGCAGCGTTGAGGGTGCTTTCTTT; CDR3 protein: CSVEGAFF
D gene: TRBD1; J gene: TRBJ1-3; V gene: TRBV4-1; clone size: NA; CDR3 DNA: TGCGCCAGCAGCCTCACGCAGACAGGGGGGAACTCTGGAAACACCATATATTTT; CDR3 protein: CASSLTQTGGNSGNTIYF
D gene: TRBD1; J gene: TRBJ2-7; V gene: TRBV10-1; clone size: few; CDR3 DNA: TGCGCCAGCAGAACACAGGGGCGGGACGAGCAGTACTTC; CDR3 protein: CASRTQGRDEQYF
D gene: TRBD1; J gene: TRBJ2-1; V gene: TRBV7-9; clone size: few; CDR3 DNA: TGTGCCAGCAGCCACCCCCGACAGGGGGTCGGTGAGCAGTTCTTC; CDR3 protein: CASSHPRQGVGEQFF
D gene: NA; J gene: TRBJ1-1; V gene: TRBV7-7; clone size: NA; CDR3 DNA: TGTGCTAGCAGCCCCATCGGGGGGGGAGCTTTCTTT; CDR3 protein: CASSPIGGGAFF
D gene: NA; J gene: TRBJ1-2; V gene: TRBV7-9; clone size: NA; CDR3 DNA: TGTGCCAGCATCCCTACAGCTAATGCTAACTATGGCTACACCTTC; CDR3 protein: CASIPTANANYGYTF
D gene: NA; J gene: TRBJ1-1; V gene: TRBV27; clone size: NA; CDR3 DNA: TGTGCCAGCAAGGGGCGAGCTTTCTTT; CDR3 protein: CASKGRAFF
D gene: TRBD1; J gene: TRBJ2-7; V gene: TRBV4-1; clone size: NA; CDR3 DNA: TGCGCCAGCAGCCAAGGGGAAATACAGGGGGCCGAGCAGTACTTC; CDR3 protein: CASSQGEIQGAEQYF
D gene: NA; J gene: TRBJ2-7; V gene: TRBV6-1; clone size: NA; CDR3 DNA: TGTGCCAGCAGTGAAAGGACAGTCAAAATTTTCTACGAGCAGTACTTC; CDR3 protein: CASSERTVKIFYEQYF
D gene: NA; J gene: TRBJ1-3; V gene: TRBV30; clone size: NA; CDR3 DNA: TGTGCCTGGAGTCGACGCCCTAGGGGAAACACCATATATTTT; CDR3 protein: CAWSRRPRGNTIYF